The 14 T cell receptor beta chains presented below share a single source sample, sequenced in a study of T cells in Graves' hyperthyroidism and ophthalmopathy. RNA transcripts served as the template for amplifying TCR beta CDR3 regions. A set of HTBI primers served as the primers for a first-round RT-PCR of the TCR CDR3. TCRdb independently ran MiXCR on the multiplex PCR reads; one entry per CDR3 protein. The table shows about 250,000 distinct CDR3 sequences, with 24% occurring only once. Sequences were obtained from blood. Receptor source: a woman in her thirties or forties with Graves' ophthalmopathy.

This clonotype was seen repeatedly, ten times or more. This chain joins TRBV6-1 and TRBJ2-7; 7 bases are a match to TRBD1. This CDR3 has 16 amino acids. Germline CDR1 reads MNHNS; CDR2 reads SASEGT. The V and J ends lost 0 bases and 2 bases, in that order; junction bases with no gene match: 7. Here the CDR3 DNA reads TGTGCCAGCAGTGAAGCCGCCGGGACAGACACCTACGAGCAGTACTTC. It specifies CASSEAAGTDTYEQYF.

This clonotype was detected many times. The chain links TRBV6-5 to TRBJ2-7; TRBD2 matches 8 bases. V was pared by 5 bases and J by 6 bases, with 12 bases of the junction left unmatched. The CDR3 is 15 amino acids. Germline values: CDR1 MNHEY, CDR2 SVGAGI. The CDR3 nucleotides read TGTGCCAGCAGTCGGGTGGGGGCGGGAGGTGTCGAGCAGTACTTC. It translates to CASSRVGAGGVEQYF.

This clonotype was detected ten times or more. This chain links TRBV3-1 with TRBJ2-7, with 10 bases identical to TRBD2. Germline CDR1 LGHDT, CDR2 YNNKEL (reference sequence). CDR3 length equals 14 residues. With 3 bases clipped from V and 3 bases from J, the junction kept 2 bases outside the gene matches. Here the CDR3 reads CASSHSSGSYEQYF. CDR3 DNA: TGTGCCAGCAGCCACTCTAGCGGGAGCTACGAGCAGTACTTC.

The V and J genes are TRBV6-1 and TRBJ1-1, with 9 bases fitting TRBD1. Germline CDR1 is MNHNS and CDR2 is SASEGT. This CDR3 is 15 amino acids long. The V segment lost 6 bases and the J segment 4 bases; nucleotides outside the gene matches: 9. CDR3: CASSRFTGGGTEAFF. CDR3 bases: TGTGCCAGCAGCCGATTTACAGGGGGCGGCACTGAAGCTTTCTTT.

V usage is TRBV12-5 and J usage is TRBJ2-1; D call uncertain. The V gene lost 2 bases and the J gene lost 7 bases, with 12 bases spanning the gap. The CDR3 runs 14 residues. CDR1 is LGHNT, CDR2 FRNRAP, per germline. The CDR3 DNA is TGTGCTAGTGGTTTGTCAGGACCCCGGAATGAGCAGTTCTTC. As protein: CASGLSGPRNEQFF.

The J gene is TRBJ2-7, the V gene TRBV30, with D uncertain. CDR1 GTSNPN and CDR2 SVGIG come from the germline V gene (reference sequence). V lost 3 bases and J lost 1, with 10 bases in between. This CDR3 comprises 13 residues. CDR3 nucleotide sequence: TGTGCCTGGAGATTACTTGTATCCTACGAGCAGTACTTC. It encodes CAWRLLVSYEQYF.

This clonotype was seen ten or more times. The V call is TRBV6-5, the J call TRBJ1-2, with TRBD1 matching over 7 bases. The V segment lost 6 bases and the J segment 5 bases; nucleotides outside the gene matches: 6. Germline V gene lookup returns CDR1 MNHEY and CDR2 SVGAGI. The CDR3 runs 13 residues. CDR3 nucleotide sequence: TGTGCCAGCAGATTAGACAGGGAATATGGCTACACCTTC. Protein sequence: CASRLDREYGYTF.

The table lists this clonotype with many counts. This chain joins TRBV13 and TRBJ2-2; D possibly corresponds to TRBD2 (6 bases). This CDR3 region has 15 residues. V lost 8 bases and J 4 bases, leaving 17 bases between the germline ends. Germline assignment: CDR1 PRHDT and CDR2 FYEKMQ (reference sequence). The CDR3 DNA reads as TGTGCCAGCGGCCCGGGACTCTCGGGCACCGGGGAGCTGTTTTTT. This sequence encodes CASGPGLSGTGELFF.

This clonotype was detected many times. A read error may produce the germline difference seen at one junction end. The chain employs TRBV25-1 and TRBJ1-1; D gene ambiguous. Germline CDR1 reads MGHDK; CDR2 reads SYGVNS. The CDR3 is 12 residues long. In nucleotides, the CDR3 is TGTGCCAGCAGTGAATTCAACACTGAAGCCCTCTTT. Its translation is CASSEFNTEALF.

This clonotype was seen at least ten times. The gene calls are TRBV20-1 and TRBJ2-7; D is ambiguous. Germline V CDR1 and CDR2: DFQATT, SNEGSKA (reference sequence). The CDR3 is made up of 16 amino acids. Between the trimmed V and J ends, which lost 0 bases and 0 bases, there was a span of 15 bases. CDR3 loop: CSARDPTPSNSYEQYF. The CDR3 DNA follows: TGCAGTGCTAGAGATCCCACCCCCTCTAACTCCTACGAGCAGTACTTC.

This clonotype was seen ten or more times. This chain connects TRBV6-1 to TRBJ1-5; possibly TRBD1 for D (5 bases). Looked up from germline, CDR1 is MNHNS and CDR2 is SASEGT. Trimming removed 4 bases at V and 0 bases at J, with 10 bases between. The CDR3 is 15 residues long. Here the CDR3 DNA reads TGTGCCAGCAGTGGACAGCAAAATAGCAATCAGCCCCAGCATTTT. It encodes CASSGQQNSNQPQHF.

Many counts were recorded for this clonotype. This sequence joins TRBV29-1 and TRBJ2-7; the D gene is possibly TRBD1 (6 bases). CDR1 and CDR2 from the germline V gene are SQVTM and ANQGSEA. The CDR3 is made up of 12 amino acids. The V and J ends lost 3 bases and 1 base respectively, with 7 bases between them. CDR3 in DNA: TGCAGCGTTGAGGGGGCGTCCTACGAGCAGTACTTC. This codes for CSVEGASYEQYF.

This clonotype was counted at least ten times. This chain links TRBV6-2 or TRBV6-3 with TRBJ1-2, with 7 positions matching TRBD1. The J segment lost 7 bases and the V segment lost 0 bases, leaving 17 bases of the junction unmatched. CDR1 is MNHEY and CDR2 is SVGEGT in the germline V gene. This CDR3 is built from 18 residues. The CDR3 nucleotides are TGTGCCAGCAGTTACTCCCTACATAAACAACAGGGGAATAGTGGCTACACCTTC. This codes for CASSYSLHKQQGNSGYTF.

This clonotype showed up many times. The DNA of the CDR3 is TGTGCCAGCAGTTTTGGGGCGTTGAACACTGAAGCTTTCTTT. Encoded protein: CASSFGALNTEAFF. This chain uses TRBV12-3 or TRBV12-4 with TRBJ1-1; tentatively, D is TRBD1 (5 bases). This CDR3 has 14 amino acids. The V and J ends lost 3 bases and 0 bases respectively, with 8 bases between them.